This record concerns one TCR beta chain sequence. Its specific antigen is unknown. Base qualities are not provided; no much larger clone lies one nucleotide away. The germline V gene provides CDR1 WSHSY and CDR2 SAAADI. V is trimmed back by 4 bases and J by 5 bases, and the junction contains 6 bases that no gene match accounts for. From the cysteine up to the phenylalanine, the CDR3 has a length of 15 residues. The CDR3 DNA has 45 bases and is translated from base 1. This specimen comes from a study of beta chain features in type 1 diabetes (dated 2018 in TCRdb). Turning to the overall study: No differences in mean age, gender distribution, total cell number or subset yield were found between patients and healthy donors. A total of about 110,000,000 sorted cells were examined across all samples, and a strong correlation was observed between cell number per subset and RNA yield. The study compared the TCRB repertoires of sorted circulating CD4+ T cell subsets in recently diagnosed type 1 diabetes patients with those in matched healthy donors. Regulatory and stem cell-like memory subsets were isolated from only 8 patients and 8 healthy donors, whereas naive and central memory subsets came from all 30 or so donors. Paper-wide results and their limitations: Because cDNA rather than genomic DNA was sequenced, highly expressing activated cells could have been over-represented, although no difference in activation and CD3 levels was found between groups. At VDJ recombination sites, patients with type 1 diabetes made fewer insertions and deleted more nucleotides, a pattern implying thymic rearrangement abnormalities. Only small numbers of individuals were included in the HLA sub-analyses, which left unresolved whether HLA type had any influence on TCRB rearrangement. Naive, central memory and regulatory TCRB repertoires appeared more similar among patients than among healthy donors. In all four CD4+ subsets, TCRB CDR3 length was moderately but significantly shorter in type 1 diabetes patients. PCR might favor shorter templates, but patient and control samples were amplified and corrected together, so any skew would affect both groups equally.

From each donor, a single peripheral blood sample of 90 to 150 mL on average was drawn into heparinised tubes. A BD FACSAria II was used to sort naive, central memory, regulatory and stem cell-like memory CD4+ T cells with a panel that included CD45RO, CCR7, CD25, CD127, CD95 and CD27. Purity was above 95% for every sorted population. PBMCs were isolated immediately by Lymphoprep density gradient centrifugation and stained directly without culture. So that batch effects would be minimized, each experiment stained and sorted samples in pairs, pairing one healthy donor with one patient. The entire isolated RNA was reverse transcribed using the High Capacity cDNA Reverse Transcription Kit, and thus expressed TCRB transcripts were sequenced. Deep immunoSEQ sequencing was applied to naive, central memory and regulatory T cell samples, giving an average of roughly 3.5 million total reads per sample. Sorted cells were lysed in RLT buffer and RNA was extracted with DNase-treated RNeasy Micro or Mini kits, depending on cell number. Each cell subset was processed on its own to prevent cross-contamination, while patient and healthy donor samples were processed together. TCRB sequences were amplified from cDNA with the immunoSEQ multiplex PCR, producing 87-bp fragments spanning the CDR3 region. Sequencing of the amplicons was done on the Illumina HiSeq platform. Processing in the source paper ran as follows. PCR bias was computationally corrected using synthetic template baselines, reads within Hamming distance 2 were collapsed, and singletons that could not be merged were discarded. Reads were aligned against IMGT to assign V, D and J genes, CDR3 length and insertions or deletions at six rearrangement sites. Within each subset, clonotype counts were normalized to sorted cell number, and only after that were true diversity and Gini coefficients computed with the tcR R package. The overlap coefficient, calculated on TCRB nucleotide sequences, was used to quantify repertoire sharing. TCRdb re-hosts the immuneACCESS table, in-frame sequences only. Its copies lack some clones; in the studies checked, an unresolved V gene accounts for under half of them, and the cause for the rest is not known. The DNA was the basis for D and trimming; V, J and clone size are from that table. In all, the sample holds 60,000 or so clones, and roughly 60% of those were seen once. The ten largest make up roughly 2% of the sample.

This receptor chain uses TRBV10-2 and TRBJ1-1, with 11 bases in between that match TRBD1. This sequence was found in a woman younger than 30 in good health. The sample was Tregs from blood. The sample's cell subset or site label, in plain terms: regulatory CD4+ T cells. The CDR3 corresponds to CASSVGGTGGTEAFF. The nucleotides read TGCGCCAGCAGTGTTGGGGGGACAGGGGGGACTGAAGCTTTCTTT.